Listed here is a single TCR beta chain. In its sample, this clone was seen a few times. No cognate antigen has been identified for it. The sample holds no much larger clone one base away, and base qualities are not on file. The High Capacity cDNA Reverse Transcription Kit was used to reverse transcribe all of the isolated RNA, meaning that expressed TCRB transcripts were what got sequenced. Naive, central memory and regulatory T cell samples underwent deep immunoSEQ sequencing, averaging about 3.3 million total reads per sample. After sorted cells were lysed in RLT buffer, RNA was extracted with DNase-treated RNeasy Micro or Mini kits, with the choice depending on cell number. To prevent cross-contamination, each cell subset was processed individually, whereas patient and healthy donor samples were processed jointly. The immunoSEQ multiplex PCR was used to amplify TCRB sequences from cDNA, yielding 87-bp fragments that span the CDR3 region. Sequencing of the amplicons was done on the Illumina HiSeq platform. As for the original processing: Synthetic template baselines were used to correct PCR bias computationally, reads within Hamming distance 2 were collapsed, and singletons that could not be merged were discarded. By aligning reads against IMGT, V, D and J genes, CDR3 length, and insertions or deletions at six rearrangement sites were assigned. Within each subset, clonotype counts were normalized to sorted cell number, after which true diversity and Gini coefficients were computed with the tcR R package. Repertoire sharing was quantified using the overlap coefficient calculated on TCRB nucleotide sequences. Drawn from immuneACCESS, this table holds only the in-frame rearrangements with V and J called that TCRdb kept. Clones are partly lost; checked studies trace under half to an unresolved V gene and leave the rest unexplained. V and J calls and clone size are those listed in that table; D and trimming were worked out from the DNA. The sample table lists roughly 140,000 clones, about 7% of them with a count of one. The top ten clonotypes cover approximately 1.5% of the sample.

The CDR3, cysteine through phenylalanine, is 14 amino acids long. Only the CDR3 DNA is retained, 42 bases long and in frame from the first base. For this chain, trimming is 5 bases at the V end and 4 bases at the J end, and the number of junction bases without a gene match is 7. From a lookup of the germline V gene (reference sequence), CDR1 and CDR2 are SEHNR and FQNEAQ. A single peripheral blood draw of approximately 100 mL on average was collected from each donor into heparinised tubes. Naive, central memory, regulatory and stem cell-like memory CD4+ T cells were sorted on a BD FACSAria II using a panel including CD45RO, CCR7, CD25, CD127, CD95 and CD27. Every sorted population had a purity above 95%. PBMCs were isolated right away by Lymphoprep density gradient centrifugation and were stained directly, without culture. So that batch effects would be minimized, each experiment stained and sorted samples in pairs, pairing one healthy donor with one patient.

This sample is part of a study of beta chain features in type 1 diabetes (dated by TCRdb to the late 2010s). For context, the study as a whole: Mean age, gender distribution, total cell number and subset yield were not different between patients and healthy donors. Across all samples, about 110 million sorted cells were examined, and cell number per subset correlated strongly with RNA yield. Whereas all 28 donors provided naive and central memory subsets, regulatory and stem cell-like memory subsets were isolated from just 8 patients and about eight healthy donors. The study compared TCRB repertoires of sorted circulating CD4+ T cell subsets between recently diagnosed type 1 diabetes patients and matched healthy donors.

The paper as a whole reports these results and caveats: In all four CD4+ subsets, TCRB CDR3 length was moderately but significantly shorter in type 1 diabetes patients. Patients with type 1 diabetes made fewer insertions and deleted more nucleotides at VDJ recombination sites, implying thymic rearrangement abnormalities. Because cDNA was sequenced instead of genomic DNA, highly expressing activated cells could be over-represented, though the groups showed no difference in activation or CD3 levels. PCR may preferentially amplify shorter templates, but because patient and control samples were amplified and corrected together, any resulting skew would affect both groups equally. Naive, central memory and regulatory TCRB repertoires appeared to be more similar among patients than among healthy donors. HLA sub-analyses involved small numbers of individuals, so any influence of HLA type on TCRB rearrangement remained unresolved.

Sequenced sample: central memory CD4+ T cells from blood. The receptor's source is a woman in her twenties or thirties in good health. The chain is assembled from TRBV7-9 and TRBJ1-2; TRBD1 agrees with 7 junctional bases. DNA sequence: TGTGCCAGCAGCCCGGACAGGAATGGCTATGGCTACACCTTC. It translates to CASSPDRNGYGYTF.